This T cell receptor (beta chain) was identified during a study of cytomegalovirus exposure and HLA in healthy donors. The V gene's germline CDR1 is PRHDT and CDR2 FYEKMQ (reference sequence). V gave up 5 bases and J gave up 6 bases, with 11 bases separating them. The CDR3 is 13 residues long. Overall study results and limits: The authors enumerated over 150 TCR beta chains as linked to cytomegalovirus. Being productive about 90% or about 30% of the time was typical of most TCR beta V segments in an earlier analysis.

With respect to this clone: What it recognizes is unknown.

The PCR ran on 60 Vbeta and 13 Jbeta primers. Clones were read by immunoSEQ multiplex PCR, and TCRdb kept only the in-frame ones, dropping some. The table includes tens of thousands of clones, roughly two thirds detected once. The sample comprised PBMCs. The chain joins TRBV13 to TRBJ1-3, with a possible D match to TRBD1 (5 bases). The TCR comes from a woman aged 45-60 years in good health and CMV-seronegative. CDR3 sequence (DNA): TGTGCCAGCAGCGGATGGGGCGAAAACACCATATATTTT. This translates into CASSGWGENTIYF.